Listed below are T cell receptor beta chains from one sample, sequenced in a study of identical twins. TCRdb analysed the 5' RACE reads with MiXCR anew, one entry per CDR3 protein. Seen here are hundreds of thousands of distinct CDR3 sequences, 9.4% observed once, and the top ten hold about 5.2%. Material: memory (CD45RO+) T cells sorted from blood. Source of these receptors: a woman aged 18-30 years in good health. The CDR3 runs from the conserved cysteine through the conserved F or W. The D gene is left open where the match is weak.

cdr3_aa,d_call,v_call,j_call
CASSRTGSNTEAFF,.,TRBV14,TRBJ1-1
CASSQMRQVTYEQYF,.,TRBV3-1,TRBJ2-7
CSALFNTEAFF,.,TRBV20-1,TRBJ1-1
CASSFVEGSRPYEQYF,.,TRBV5-1,TRBJ2-7
CASSDYRGHNEKLFF,TRBD1,TRBV25-1,TRBJ1-4
CAISESVDTQYF,.,TRBV10-3,TRBJ2-3
CASSLIGQGGNEQFF,TRBD2,TRBV7-3,TRBJ2-1
CSADDDPDTEAFF,.,TRBV20-1,TRBJ1-1
CSASVGGWTDTQYF,TRBD2,TRBV20-1,TRBJ2-3
CSARDPWGETQYF,.,TRBV20-1,TRBJ2-5
CAGDREKNYGYTF,.,TRBV2,TRBJ1-2
CSARQGANAEAFF,TRBD1,TRBV20-1,TRBJ1-1
CASSLVGLTYEQYF,.,TRBV7-8,TRBJ2-7
CASSFRRGWGELFF,.,TRBV12-3/TRBV12-4,TRBJ2-2
CASRAGQGGQPQHF,TRBD1,TRBV6-1,TRBJ1-5
CASSKSGFRTEAFF,.,TRBV2,TRBJ1-1
CASSYDRAANYGYTF,TRBD1,TRBV6-5,TRBJ1-2
CASSFQGIQPQHF,.,TRBV12-3/TRBV12-4,TRBJ1-5
CASSKGLAGSYEQYF,TRBD2,TRBV27,TRBJ2-7
CASSLVFPSTSGNENEQFF,TRBD2,TRBV5-4,TRBJ2-1
CASSFRASGLSSYNEQFF,TRBD2,TRBV5-1,TRBJ2-1
CASSQNLYEQYF,.,TRBV3-1,TRBJ2-7
CASSLTIGDEQYF,.,TRBV7-9,TRBJ2-7
CASSHGQGDYGYTF,TRBD1,TRBV12-3/TRBV12-4,TRBJ1-2
CASSPRTQYF,.,TRBV7-2,TRBJ2-5
CSVSGLAELRVPDTQYF,TRBD2,TRBV20-1,TRBJ2-3
CASSLTSGRAFGTDTQYF,TRBD2,TRBV6-2/TRBV6-3,TRBJ2-3
CASSKEREGTDTQYF,.,TRBV21-1,TRBJ2-3
CATSKTPTGNYGYTF,.,TRBV15,TRBJ1-2
CASSTGRDTGELFF,.,TRBV11-2,TRBJ2-2
CASTQGPNYGYTF,.,TRBV19,TRBJ1-2
CASSFGGTWVYEQYF,.,TRBV5-1,TRBJ2-7
CASRASGEGEQYF,TRBD2,TRBV6-1,TRBJ2-7
CASSLRGLGAGGLGNNEQFF,TRBD2,TRBV11-1,TRBJ2-1
CASSVRAGDTDTQYF,.,TRBV11-3,TRBJ2-3
CASRTGTGGYQYF,TRBD1,TRBV6-2/TRBV6-3,TRBJ2-4
CASSVGLAGGQETQYF,TRBD2,TRBV9,TRBJ2-5
CASSYRQGDEQYF,TRBD1,TRBV5-1,TRBJ2-7
CASSLEGTSPADTGELFF,TRBD2,TRBV5-6,TRBJ2-2
CASSLYRGDNEQFF,.,TRBV7-6,TRBJ2-1
CASSPVPLEREETQYF,.,TRBV7-6,TRBJ2-5
CSARGSPRDTEAFF,.,TRBV20-1,TRBJ1-1
CASSSPPAGTDTQYF,.,TRBV12-3/TRBV12-4,TRBJ2-3
CASSIGTGELFF,.,TRBV19,TRBJ2-2
CSAGGGVRSYEQYF,.,TRBV20-1,TRBJ2-7
CASMRLAGLPNTGELFF,TRBD2,TRBV7-9,TRBJ2-2
CAWSGVREYNEQFF,.,TRBV30,TRBJ2-1
CASSLMRLDHNEQFF,.,TRBV7-9,TRBJ2-1
CASSEIGNSAYEQYF,.,TRBV6-1,TRBJ2-7
CSASPSGDDEQYF,TRBD2,TRBV20-1,TRBJ2-7
CASSPRQNTDTQYF,.,TRBV12-3/TRBV12-4,TRBJ2-3
CASGLREDTGNTIYF,.,TRBV5-1,TRBJ1-3
CSAPESSYEQYF,.,TRBV20-1,TRBJ2-7
CAGGEGTEETQYF,.,TRBV5-5,TRBJ2-5
CASSPRLNNQPQHF,.,TRBV7-6,TRBJ1-5
CASSSGGSGYNEQFF,TRBD2,TRBV5-1,TRBJ2-1
CSGSGGFGETQYF,TRBD2,TRBV20-1,TRBJ2-5
CSESGGASNEQFF,TRBD2,TRBV20-1,TRBJ2-1
CASSQGGSAQADEQYF,.,TRBV3-1,TRBJ2-7
CASGRVLSEAFF,.,TRBV2,TRBJ1-1